The rows below give T cell receptor beta chains drawn from one sample of a study of T cells after yellow fever vaccination. TCRdb called the 5' RACE reads again in MiXCR, with one record for every CDR3 protein. The table shows 300,000 to 400,000 distinct CDR3 sequences, with 9.5% to 12% occurring only once. Sequenced material: CD4+ T cells sorted from PBMCs, taken 45 days after the yellow fever booster vaccination. All receptors derive from a man aged 18-30 years who received the YFV17D yellow fever vaccine. The CDR3 runs from the conserved cysteine through the conserved F or W.

TRBV29-1	TRBJ2-5	CSHKWGGETQYF
TRBV3-1	TRBJ1-2	CASSQDDRRRYTF
TRBV28	TRBJ2-7	CASSGGGQFYEQYF
TRBV29-1	TRBJ1-1	CSVEGTGSAFF
TRBV9	TRBJ2-7	CASSARSSGGSGEQYF
TRBV5-1	TRBJ2-3	CASSLADYATDTQYF
TRBV19	TRBJ1-5	CASKAGNQPQHF
TRBV20-1	TRBJ1-5	CSVKQGAGSNQPQHF
TRBV5-4	TRBJ1-1	CASSFVGGLSEAFF
TRBV7-8	TRBJ2-4	CASSPLQGVVAKNIQYF
TRBV4-3	TRBJ2-4	CASSPGTSTDIQYF
TRBV20-1	TRBJ2-4	CSAPRGSDIQYF
TRBV11-3	TRBJ1-1	CASSLVGGSEAFF
TRBV4-1	TRBJ1-3	CASSQEWQVGGNTIYF
TRBV4-2	TRBJ1-1	CASSQDGVGRGLMNTEAFF
TRBV7-3	TRBJ2-1	CASSLGANEQFF
TRBV20-1	TRBJ2-3	CSARSGSGTDTQYF
TRBV7-7	TRBJ1-3	CASSLPLEPDTGVSGNTIYF
TRBV25-1	TRBJ1-6	CASVGQYNSPLHF
TRBV4-3	TRBJ2-2	CASSQALTGELFF
TRBV3-1	TRBJ1-1	CASSQGESTEAFF
TRBV7-9	TRBJ2-3	CASSLEARKDTQYF
TRBV7-2	TRBJ2-1	CASSLSANNEQFF
TRBV5-5	TRBJ1-5	CASSLLTGTVIEPQHF
TRBV12-3/TRBV12-4	TRBJ1-1	CASGEQLNTEAFF
TRBV4-1	TRBJ2-7	CASSHWGLAKHYEQYF
TRBV5-1	TRBJ2-5	CASSLTGPKETQYF
TRBV11-3	TRBJ2-3	CASSFQGTSRTDTQYF
TRBV23-1	TRBJ2-2	CASSLDSTGELFF
TRBV6-5	TRBJ2-1	CASSNGYEQFF
TRBV6-6	TRBJ2-2	CASSSGQGRATGELFF
TRBV12-3/TRBV12-4	TRBJ1-3	CASSFDSSGNTIYF
TRBV7-2	TRBJ1-4	CASSLDVANEKLFF
TRBV3-1	TRBJ1-2	CASSQGQDSSGYTF
TRBV12-3/TRBV12-4	TRBJ1-5	CASSRLGTNQPQHF
TRBV11-2	TRBJ2-7	CASSFHETRLGEQYF
TRBV10-3	TRBJ1-2	CAISESQYGYTF
TRBV2	TRBJ1-5	CASSGTGASNQPQHF
TRBV7-2	TRBJ2-3	CASSLGGGVEDTQYF
TRBV5-1	TRBJ1-6	CASSFQGNNSPLHF
TRBV7-8	TRBJ2-3	CASSPPRYSGDTDTQYF
TRBV6-6	TRBJ2-3	CASKAITDTQYF
TRBV2	TRBJ1-1	CASIPDRGGFGAFF
TRBV4-2	TRBJ2-5	CASSRSGTGPPGETQYF
TRBV5-6	TRBJ2-5	CASSLVASETQYF
TRBV30	TRBJ2-5	CAWSVLGETQYF
TRBV7-2	TRBJ2-7	CASSPGASGGFHEQYF
TRBV7-3	TRBJ2-1	CASSRGGSSSYNEQFF
TRBV25-1	TRBJ1-5	CASGDYRGDQPQHF
TRBV3-1	TRBJ1-6	CASSHRDRVPESPLHF
TRBV6-1	TRBJ2-3	CASSYLGTGSSTDTQYF
TRBV10-3	TRBJ1-6	CAISWTGDENSPLHF
TRBV10-1	TRBJ2-2	CASSSSDSANTGELFF
TRBV20-1	TRBJ2-3	CSAVRGNTDTQYF
TRBV7-3	TRBJ1-1	CASSAQQGMSTEAFF
TRBV29-1	TRBJ2-3	CSAMRGRDTQYF